The next 14 T cell receptor beta chains were all read from a single sample in a study of CD8+ T cells in alopecia areata. The sequencing template was cDNA reverse transcribed from extracted RNA. This table comes from immunoSEQ multiplex PCR, and its TCRdb copy is limited to in-frame clones, with some not included. Of 200,000 or so clones listed, roughly two fifths were seen once; the top ten hold under 0.55%. Treatment meaning: oral pan-JAK inhibitor, 5-10 mg twice daily. The material was CD4+ T cells sorted from blood, obtained around week 34, from a patient treated with tofacitinib. The receptors derive from a human donor with alopecia areata.

This chain links TRBV30 with TRBJ2-7; D is possibly TRBD2 (8 bases). This CDR3 is 15 amino acids long. Per germline, CDR1 GTSNPN and CDR2 SVGIG (reference sequence). V gave up 0 bases and J gave up 5 bases, with 17 bases separating them. The CDR3 region has the DNA TGTGCCTGGAGTGTACCCGGGAGGGGGCGCGACGAGCAGTACTTC. Amino acid sequence: CAWSVPGRGRDEQYF.

This clone was counted a few times. The rearrangement uses TRBV5-4 and TRBJ2-3; 12 nucleotides match TRBD2. Germline V gene data show CDR1 as SGHNT and CDR2 as YYREEE (reference sequence). The junction had 4 bases not matched to a gene; V was cut back by 0 bases and J by 5 bases. This CDR3 is built from 16 residues. CDR3 residues: CASSLALAGGLDTQYF. The CDR3 bases are TGTGCCAGCAGCTTGGCTCTAGCGGGGGGGTTAGATACGCAGTATTTT.

The rearrangement uses TRBV29-1 and TRBJ1-1, with D maybe TRBD1 (5 bases). V dropped 6 bases and J dropped 3 bases, with 17 bases sitting between them. Per the germline V gene, CDR1 is SQVTM and CDR2 is ANQGSEA. The CDR3 totals 14 residues. CDR3 DNA sequence: TGCAGCGTGTCCCTGTTAGACAGATACACTGAAGCTTTCTTT. It encodes CSVSLLDRYTEAFF.

The genes are TRBV4-2 and TRBJ1-6; tentative D call: TRBD1 (5 bases). Between the trimmed V and J ends, which lost 1 base and 7 bases, there was a span of 11 bases. Germline V gene sequence: CDR1 LGHNA, CDR2 YNFKEQ. The CDR3 contains 15 residues. CDR3 residues: CASSQGSGKNSPLHF. The DNA of the CDR3 is TGTGCCAGCAGCCAAGGGTCAGGGAAGAATTCACCCCTCCACTTT.

This chain joins TRBV5-1 and TRBJ1-4; D not certain. The germline CDR1 and CDR2 sequences are SGHRS and YFSETQ. Deletions cut 1 base from V and 7 bases from J, with 8 bases between. The CDR3 has 13 residues. This chain's CDR3 is CASSLPDGEKLFF. The CDR3 region has the DNA TGCGCCAGCAGCTTGCCGGACGGTGAAAAACTGTTTTTT.

V is TRBV27 and J is TRBJ1-5; unclear D gene. The CDR3 length is 15 residues. Trimming stripped 3 bases from V and 2 bases from J, with 11 bases between. Germline V gene data show CDR1 as MNHEY and CDR2 as SMNVEV (reference sequence). The CDR3 DNA sequence: TGTGCCAGCAGTTTGTCCGGTCTGGGCAATCAGCCCCAGCATTTT. Encoded protein: CASSLSGLGNQPQHF.

The chain recombines TRBV30 with TRBJ2-1; D gene unclear. Germline lookup yields CDR1 GTSNPN and CDR2 SVGIG (reference sequence). The V end lost 5 bases, the J end lost 0 bases, and 11 bases lay between the germline ends. The CDR3 length is 14 residues. The CDR3 sequence: CAWQKAYSYNEQFF. The CDR3 DNA is TGTGCCTGGCAAAAGGCTTACTCCTACAATGAGCAGTTCTTC.

This rearrangement joins TRBV10-3 to TRBJ2-1, with 9 bases fitting TRBD2. The CDR3 runs to 14 residues. The V gene's germline CDR1 is ENHRY and CDR2 SYGVKD. V was pared by 6 bases and J by 6 bases, with 6 bases of the junction left unmatched. Here the CDR3 DNA reads TGTGCCATCAGCGAGCGGGAGGATCGCAATGAGCAGTTCTTC. Its protein product is CAISEREDRNEQFF.

The rearrangement links TRBV7-2 to TRBJ2-7; D tentatively reads TRBD1 or TRBD2 (5 bases each). The CDR3 loop spans 15 amino acids. Trimming pared 6 bases from V and 0 bases from J, leaving 15 bases between. The germline V gene encodes CDR1 SGHTA and CDR2 FQGNSA. CDR3 sequence: CASSRSGTPSYEQYF. CDR3 sequence (DNA): TGTGCCAGCAGTCGGTCCGGGACGCCCTCCTACGAGCAGTACTTC.

This chain links TRBV2 with TRBJ1-2; weak D call: TRBD1 (5 bases). Germline V gene lookup returns CDR1 SNHLY and CDR2 FYNNEI. Trimming stripped 6 bases from V and 1 base from J, with 9 bases between. CDR3 length equals 13 residues. CDR3 sequence: CASRRTLNYGYTF. In DNA form, the CDR3 reads TGTGCCAGCAGAAGGACACTTAACTATGGCTACACCTTC.

The chain links TRBV11-2 to TRBJ1-2, with D uncertain. The CDR3 spans 11 residues. Germline CDR1 SGHAT, CDR2 FQNNGV. Trimming stripped 5 bases from V and 8 bases from J, with 9 bases between. CDR3: CASSPTFGYTF. The CDR3 DNA reads TGTGCCAGCAGCCCTACTTTCGGCTACACCTTC.

This clone was counted only a few times. This chain connects TRBV5-1 to TRBJ2-2, with 8 bases aligning to TRBD1. Per the germline V gene, CDR1 is SGHRS and CDR2 is YFSETQ. There are 14 residues in the CDR3. The J segment lost 7 bases and the V segment lost 0 bases, leaving 2 bases of the junction unmatched. CDR3 DNA: TGCGCCAGCAGCTTGGCCGGACAGGGCGGGGAGCTGTTTTTT. Translating it yields CASSLAGQGGELFF.

This clone was found a few times. The chain uses TRBV30 and TRBJ1-6; a possible D gene is TRBD1 (5 bases). The germline V gene has CDR1 GTSNPN and CDR2 SVGIG (reference sequence). The CDR3 is 13 amino acids. V dropped 4 bases and J dropped 4 bases, with 8 bases sitting between them. CDR3 in DNA: TGTGCCTGGACAAGACAGTATAATTCACCCCTCCACTTT. It is translated as CAWTRQYNSPLHF.

This clone was counted between two and nine times. J is TRBJ1-2 and V is TRBV7-9; TRBD1 agrees at 7 bases. CDR1 is SEHNR, CDR2 FQNEAQ, per germline (reference sequence). The CDR3 has 12 amino acids. V gave up 1 base and J gave up 14 bases; unmatched junction bases: 7. The CDR3 nucleotides are TGTGCCAGCAGCTTAGAAGGACAGGCTAATACCTTC. Translation: CASSLEGQANTF. Complete variable domain (other parts from reference TRBV7-9 and TRBJ1-2): DTGVSQNPRHKITKRGQNVTFRCDPISEHNRLYWYRQTLGQGPEFLTYFQNEAQLEKSRLLSDRFSAERPKGSFSTLEIQRTEQGDSAMYLCASSLEGQANTFGSGTRLTVV.